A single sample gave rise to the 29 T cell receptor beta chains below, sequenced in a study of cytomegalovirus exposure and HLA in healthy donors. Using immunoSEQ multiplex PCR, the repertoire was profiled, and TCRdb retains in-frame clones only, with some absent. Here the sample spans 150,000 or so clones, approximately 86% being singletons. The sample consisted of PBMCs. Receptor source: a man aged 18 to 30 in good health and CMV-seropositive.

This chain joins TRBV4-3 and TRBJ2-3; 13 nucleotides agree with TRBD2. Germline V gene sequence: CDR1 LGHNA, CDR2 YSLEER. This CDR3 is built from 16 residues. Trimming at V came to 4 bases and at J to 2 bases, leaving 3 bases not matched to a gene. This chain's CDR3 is CASSRTSGGVTDTQYF. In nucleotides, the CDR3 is TGCGCCAGCAGCCGCACTAGCGGGGGGGTCACAGATACGCAGTATTTT.

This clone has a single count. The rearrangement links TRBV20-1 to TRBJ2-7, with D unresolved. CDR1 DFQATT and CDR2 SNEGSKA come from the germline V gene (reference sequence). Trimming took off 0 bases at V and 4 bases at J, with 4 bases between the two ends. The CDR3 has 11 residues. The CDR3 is CSARELYEQYF. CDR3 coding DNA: TGCAGTGCTAGAGAACTTTACGAGCAGTACTTC.

The DNA for the CDR3 is TGTGCCAGCAGCGCCTATACCGGAGGGCTTACAGATACGCAGTATTTT. It is translated as CASSAYTGGLTDTQYF. The chain links TRBV9 to TRBJ2-3; maybe TRBD2 (6 bases). V lost 3 bases to trimming and J lost 3 bases, with 17 bases between them. This CDR3 contains 16 residues. Germline loops: CDR1 SGDLS, CDR2 YYNGEE.

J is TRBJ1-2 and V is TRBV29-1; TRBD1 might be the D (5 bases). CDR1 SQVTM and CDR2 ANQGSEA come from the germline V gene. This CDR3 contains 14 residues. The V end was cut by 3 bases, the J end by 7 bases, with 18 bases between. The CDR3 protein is CSVEEGLVGGGYTF. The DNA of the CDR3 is TGCAGCGTTGAGGAGGGGTTAGTCGGGGGTGGCTACACCTTC.

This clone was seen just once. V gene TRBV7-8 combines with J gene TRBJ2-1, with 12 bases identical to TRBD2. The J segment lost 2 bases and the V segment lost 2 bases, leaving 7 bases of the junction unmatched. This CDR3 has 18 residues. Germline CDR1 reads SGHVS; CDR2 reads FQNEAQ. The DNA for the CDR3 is TGTGCCAGCAGCTTAACTAGCGGGGGGTCACAAACCTACAATGAGCAGTTCTTC. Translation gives CASSLTSGGSQTYNEQFF.

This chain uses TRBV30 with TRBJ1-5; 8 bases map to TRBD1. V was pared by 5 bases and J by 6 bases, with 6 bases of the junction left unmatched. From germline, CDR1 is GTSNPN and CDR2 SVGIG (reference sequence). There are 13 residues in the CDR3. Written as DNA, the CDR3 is TGTGCCTGGTCCACAGGGGGGAGTCAGCCCCAGCATTTT. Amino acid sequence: CAWSTGGSQPQHF.

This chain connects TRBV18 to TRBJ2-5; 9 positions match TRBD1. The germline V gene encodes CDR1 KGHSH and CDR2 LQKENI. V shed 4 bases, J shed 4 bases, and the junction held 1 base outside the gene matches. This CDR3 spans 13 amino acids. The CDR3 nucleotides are TGTGCCAGCTCACGGACAGGGGCAGAGACCCAGTACTTC. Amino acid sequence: CASSRTGAETQYF.

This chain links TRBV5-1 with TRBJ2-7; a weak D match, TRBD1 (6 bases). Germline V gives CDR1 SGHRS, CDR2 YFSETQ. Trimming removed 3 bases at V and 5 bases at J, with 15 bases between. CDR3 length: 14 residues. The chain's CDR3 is CASSSRGVLHEQYF. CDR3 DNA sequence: TGCGCCAGCAGCTCCAGGGGCGTACTGCACGAGCAGTACTTC.

This CDR3 is CAWMEGRETQYF. Here the CDR3 DNA reads TGTGCCTGGATGGAGGGGCGAGAGACCCAGTACTTC. The chain has TRBV30 and TRBJ2-5; D perhaps matches TRBD2 (6 bases). Germline V gives CDR1 GTSNPN, CDR2 SVGIG (reference sequence). CDR3 length equals 12 residues. The V end was cut by 4 bases, the J end by 4 bases, with 10 bases between.

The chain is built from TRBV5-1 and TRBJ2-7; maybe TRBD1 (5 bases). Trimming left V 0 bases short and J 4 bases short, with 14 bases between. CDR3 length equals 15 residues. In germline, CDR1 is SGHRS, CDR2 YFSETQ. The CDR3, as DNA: TGCGCCAGCAGCTTGGATGGCCAGGGCCCATACGAGCAGTACTTC. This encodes CASSLDGQGPYEQYF. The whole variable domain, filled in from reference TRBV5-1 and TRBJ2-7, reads KAGVTQTPRYLIKTRGQQVTLSCSPISGHRSVSWYQQTPGQGLQFLFEYFSETQRNKGNFPGRFSGRQFSNSRSEMNVSTLELGDSALYLCASSLDGQGPYEQYFGPGTRLTVT.

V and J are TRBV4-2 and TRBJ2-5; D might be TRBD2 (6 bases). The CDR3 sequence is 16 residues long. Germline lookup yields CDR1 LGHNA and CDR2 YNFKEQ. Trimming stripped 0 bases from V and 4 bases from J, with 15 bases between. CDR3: CASSQDLVAVGETQYF. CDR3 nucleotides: TGTGCCAGCAGCCAAGATCTAGTAGCGGTGGGAGAGACCCAGTACTTC.

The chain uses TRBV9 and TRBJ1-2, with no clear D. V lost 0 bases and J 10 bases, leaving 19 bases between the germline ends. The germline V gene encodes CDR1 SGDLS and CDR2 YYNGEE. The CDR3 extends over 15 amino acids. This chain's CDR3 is CASSVAVGRASDYTF. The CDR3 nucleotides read TGTGCCAGCAGCGTAGCTGTGGGGAGGGCTTCTGACTACACCTTC.

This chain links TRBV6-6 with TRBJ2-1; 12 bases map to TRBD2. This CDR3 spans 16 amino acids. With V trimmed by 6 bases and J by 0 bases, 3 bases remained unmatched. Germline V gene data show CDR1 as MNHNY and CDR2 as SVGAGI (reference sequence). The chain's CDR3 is CASSSSGGDSYNEQFF. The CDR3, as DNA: TGTGCCAGCAGCTCTAGCGGGGGGGACTCCTACAATGAGCAGTTCTTC.

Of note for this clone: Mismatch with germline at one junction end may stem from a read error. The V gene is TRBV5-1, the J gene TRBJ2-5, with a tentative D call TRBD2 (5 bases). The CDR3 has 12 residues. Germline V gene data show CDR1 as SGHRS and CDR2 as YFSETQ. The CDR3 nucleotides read TGCGCCAGCAGTAGGGAGCAAGGGACCCAGTACTTC. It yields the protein CASSREQGTQYF.

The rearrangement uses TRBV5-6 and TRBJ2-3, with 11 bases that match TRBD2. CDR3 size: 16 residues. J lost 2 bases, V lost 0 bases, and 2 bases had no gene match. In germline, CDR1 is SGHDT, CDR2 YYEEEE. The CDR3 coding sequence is TGTGCCAGCAGCTTGGGTAGCGGGGGGGCCACAGATACGCAGTATTTT. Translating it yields CASSLGSGGATDTQYF. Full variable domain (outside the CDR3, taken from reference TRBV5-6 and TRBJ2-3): DAGVTQSPTHLIKTRGQQVTLRCSPKSGHDTVSWYQQALGQGPQFIFQYYEEEERQRGNFPDRFSGHQFPNYSSELNVNALLLGDSALYLCASSLGSGGATDTQYFGPGTRLTVL.

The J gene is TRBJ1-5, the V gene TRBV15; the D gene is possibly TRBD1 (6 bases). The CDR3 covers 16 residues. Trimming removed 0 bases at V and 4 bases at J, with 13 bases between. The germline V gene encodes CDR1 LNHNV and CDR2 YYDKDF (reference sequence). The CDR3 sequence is CATSREVGHVNQPQHF. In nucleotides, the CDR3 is TGTGCCACCAGCAGAGAGGTGGGACACGTAAATCAGCCCCAGCATTTT.

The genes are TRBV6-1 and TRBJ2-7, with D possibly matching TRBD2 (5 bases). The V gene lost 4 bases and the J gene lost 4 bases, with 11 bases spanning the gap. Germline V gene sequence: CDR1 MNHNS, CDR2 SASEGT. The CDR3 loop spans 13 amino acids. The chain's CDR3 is CASSVTDSYEQYF. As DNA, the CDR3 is TGTGCCAGCAGTGTTACGGACTCATACGAGCAGTACTTC.

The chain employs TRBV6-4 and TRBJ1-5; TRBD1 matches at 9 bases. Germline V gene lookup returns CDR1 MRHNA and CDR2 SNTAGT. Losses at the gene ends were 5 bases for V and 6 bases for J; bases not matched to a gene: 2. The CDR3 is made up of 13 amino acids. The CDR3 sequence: CASSTGGGQPQHF. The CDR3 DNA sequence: TGTGCCAGCAGTACAGGGGGCGGTCAGCCCCAGCATTTT.

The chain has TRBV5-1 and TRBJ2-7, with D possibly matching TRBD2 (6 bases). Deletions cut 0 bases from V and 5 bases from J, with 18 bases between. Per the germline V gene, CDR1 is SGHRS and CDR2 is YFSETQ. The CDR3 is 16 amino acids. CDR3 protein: CASSLVGGGTPNEQYF. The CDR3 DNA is TGCGCCAGCAGCTTGGTGGGTGGCGGGACCCCCAACGAGCAGTACTTC.

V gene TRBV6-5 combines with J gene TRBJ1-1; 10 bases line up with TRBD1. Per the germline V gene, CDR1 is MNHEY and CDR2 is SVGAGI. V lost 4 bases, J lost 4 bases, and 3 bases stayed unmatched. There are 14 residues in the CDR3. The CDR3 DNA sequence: TGTGCCAGCAGTTCGGGACAGGGGTTCACTGAAGCTTTCTTT. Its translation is CASSSGQGFTEAFF.

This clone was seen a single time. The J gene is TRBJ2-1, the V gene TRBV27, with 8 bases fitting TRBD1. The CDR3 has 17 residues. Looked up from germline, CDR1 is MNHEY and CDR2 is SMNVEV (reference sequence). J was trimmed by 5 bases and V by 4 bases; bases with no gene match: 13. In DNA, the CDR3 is TGTGCCAGCAGTTCCTTCCGCGACAGGGGACGAAACAATGAGCAGTTCTTC. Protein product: CASSSFRDRGRNNEQFF.

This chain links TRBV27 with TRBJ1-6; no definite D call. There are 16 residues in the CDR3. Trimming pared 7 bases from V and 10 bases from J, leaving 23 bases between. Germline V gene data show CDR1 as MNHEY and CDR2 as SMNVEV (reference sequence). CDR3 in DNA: TGTGCCAGCACCTCCATGTTGAGGTTGGCGAGGTCACCCCTCCACTTT. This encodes CASTSMLRLARSPLHF.

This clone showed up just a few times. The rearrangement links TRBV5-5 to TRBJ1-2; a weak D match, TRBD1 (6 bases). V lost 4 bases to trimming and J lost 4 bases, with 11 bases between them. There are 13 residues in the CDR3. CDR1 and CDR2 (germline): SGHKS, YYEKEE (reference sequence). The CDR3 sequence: CASSRGGTYGYTF. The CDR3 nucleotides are TGTGCCAGCAGCCGAGGGGGAACCTATGGCTACACCTTC.

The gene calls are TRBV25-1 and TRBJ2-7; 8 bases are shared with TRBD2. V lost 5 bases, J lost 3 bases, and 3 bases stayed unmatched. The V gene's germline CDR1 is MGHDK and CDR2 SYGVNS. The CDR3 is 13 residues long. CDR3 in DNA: TGTGCCAGCAGTAGGGGACTAGACTACGAGCAGTACTTC. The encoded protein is CASSRGLDYEQYF.

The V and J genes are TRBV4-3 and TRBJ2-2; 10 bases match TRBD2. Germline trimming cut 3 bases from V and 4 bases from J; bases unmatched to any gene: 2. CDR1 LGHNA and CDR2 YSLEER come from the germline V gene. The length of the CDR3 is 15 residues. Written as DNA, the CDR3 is TGCGCCAGCAGCCAGGGGACTAGCGTCACCGGGGAGCTGTTTTTT. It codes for CASSQGTSVTGELFF.

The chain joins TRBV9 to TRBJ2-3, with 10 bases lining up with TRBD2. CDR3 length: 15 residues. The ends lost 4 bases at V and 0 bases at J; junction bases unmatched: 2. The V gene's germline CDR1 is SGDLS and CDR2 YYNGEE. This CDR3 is CASSLAGGSTDTQYF. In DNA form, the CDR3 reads TGTGCCAGCAGCTTAGCGGGGGGAAGCACAGATACGCAGTATTTT.

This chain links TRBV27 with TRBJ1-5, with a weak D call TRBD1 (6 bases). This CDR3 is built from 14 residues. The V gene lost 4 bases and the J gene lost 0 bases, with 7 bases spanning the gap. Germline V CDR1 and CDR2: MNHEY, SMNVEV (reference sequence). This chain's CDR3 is CASSSGVSNQPQHF. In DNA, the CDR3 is TGTGCCAGCAGTTCAGGGGTTAGCAATCAGCCCCAGCATTTT.

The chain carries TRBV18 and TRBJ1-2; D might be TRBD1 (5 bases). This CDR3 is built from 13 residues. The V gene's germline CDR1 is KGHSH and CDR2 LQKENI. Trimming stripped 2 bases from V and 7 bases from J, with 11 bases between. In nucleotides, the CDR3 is TGTGCCAGCTCACCAAGGCTGGGGCTTGGCTACACCTTC. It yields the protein CASSPRLGLGYTF.

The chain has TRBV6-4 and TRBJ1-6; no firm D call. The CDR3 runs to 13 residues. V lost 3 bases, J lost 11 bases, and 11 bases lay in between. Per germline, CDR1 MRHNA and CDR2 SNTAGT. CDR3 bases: TGTGCCAGCAGTGAGAACAGTTGGACACCCCTCCACTTT. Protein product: CASSENSWTPLHF.